This entry describes one T cell receptor (beta chain). This clone was detected only a few times. The antigen it recognizes is unknown. The sample holds no much larger clone one base away, and base qualities are not on file. This sample stems from a study of blood T cell repertoires in COVID-19 (dated by TCRdb to the early 2020s). About the study as a whole: The collaborator samples originated in the United States, Italy and Spain and spanned the acute and convalescent phases of COVID-19. Samples were obtained from the ongoing ImmuneRACE study (first 160 participants) and from approximately 1,200 subjects provided by 6 global collaborators. The prospective study material was composed of cDNA or gDNA derived from T cells, B-cell-depleted T cells, or PBMCs. Where HLA class I and class II types were available, the types were taken from metadata supplied by the sample provider, not from assay-based typing. A freely available public database, intended as a resource for researchers studying the immune response to SARS-CoV-2, is where the repertoires were released. The sample metadata nearly always contained a de-identified subject ID, COVID-19 status, age in years and sex. Deeply sampled blood TCRbeta repertoires from subjects exposed to, actively infected with, or recovered from COVID-19 were included in the dataset. Study-level results and caveats: The quantity of clinical and demographic metadata differed by source and by participant and was supplied without curation.

One collaborating source in Seattle enrolled patients while the patients were actively infected and followed the patients over time throughout the course of disease. Each collaborating institution followed its own protocols to collect whole blood in K2EDTA tubes. For TCRbeta analysis, collaborators shipped samples as frozen whole blood, isolated PBMCs, or DNA extracted from either of those sample types. TCRbeta CDR3 regions were amplified from genomic DNA by means of the immunoSEQ Assay, a bias-controlled multiplex PCR. On the study's bioinformatics: Within the assay, amplification of reference gene primers was used to estimate how many nucleated cells each sample contained. To quantify the absolute abundance of each unique TCRbeta CDR3 rearrangement, sequence reads were collapsed and filtered. Productive Simpson clonality was computed per sample as the square root of Simpson's diversity index over productive rearrangements. The source is immuneACCESS, and TCRdb retained only in-frame sequences with V and J called. Part of the clones is not carried over; for the studies checked, unresolved V genes explain less than half of this, and the remainder is unexplained. That table is the source of V, J and clone size, and D and trimming were worked out from the DNA. Present in this sample are roughly 87,000 clones, 70% to 85% of which were seen just once. The biggest ten clones account for less than 4% of the sample.

Sequencing used peripheral blood. The sequence was collected from a woman of 80 years or more with COVID-19, enrolled during active disease.

The nucleotide sequence is given as TGTGCCAGCAGCTCGACAGGGGGTACTGAGCAGTTCTTC. Its coded protein is CASSSTGGTEQFF. Recombination connected TRBV6-2 or TRBV6-3 to TRBJ2-1, with TRBD1 matching 9 junction bases. V loses 6 bases at its end and J loses 9 bases; junction bases beyond the gene matches: 6. CDR1 and CDR2 are read off the germline V gene as MNHEY and SVGEGT. Taken from cysteine to phenylalanine, the CDR3 has 13 residues. The DNA shown is the 39-base CDR3, in frame from base 1.